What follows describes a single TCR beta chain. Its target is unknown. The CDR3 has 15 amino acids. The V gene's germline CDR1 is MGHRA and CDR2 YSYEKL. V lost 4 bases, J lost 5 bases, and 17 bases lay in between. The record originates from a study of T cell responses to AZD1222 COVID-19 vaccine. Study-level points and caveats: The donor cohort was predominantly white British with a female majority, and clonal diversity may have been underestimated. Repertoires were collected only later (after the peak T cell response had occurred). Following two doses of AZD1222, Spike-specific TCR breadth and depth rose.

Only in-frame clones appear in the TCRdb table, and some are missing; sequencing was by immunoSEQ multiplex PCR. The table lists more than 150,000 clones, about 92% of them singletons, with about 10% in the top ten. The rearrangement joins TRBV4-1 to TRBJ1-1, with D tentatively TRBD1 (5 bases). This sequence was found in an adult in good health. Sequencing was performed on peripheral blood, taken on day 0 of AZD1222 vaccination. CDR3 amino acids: CASSPWDGGKTEAFF. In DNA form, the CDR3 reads TGCGCCAGCAGCCCCTGGGACGGGGGGAAAACTGAAGCTTTCTTT.